One and the same sample provided the 5 T cell receptor beta chains below, sequenced in a study of regulatory T cells in long-lasting Graves disease. The authors built TCR beta libraries using iRepertoire HTBI primers and Arm-PCR of CDR3 regions. TCRdb used MiXCR to reprocess the multiplex PCR reads, holding one entry per CDR3 protein. The sample includes over 500,000 distinct CDR3 sequences, 15% to 20% of them seen just once. Time point described: newly diagnosed GD, antithyroid drugs for less than 3 months. From RNA extracted from PBMCs, the TCR library was made. The same specimen was also included in a second study, on T cells in Graves' hyperthyroidism and ophthalmopathy.

The sample was peripheral blood mononuclear cells (PBMCs), taken at new diagnosis, from a patient treated with antithyroid drugs. Receptors were obtained from a man in his late teens or twenties with Graves disease.

The V gene is TRBV11-2, the J gene TRBJ2-7; no reliable D call. Looked up from germline, CDR1 is SGHAT and CDR2 is FQNNGV. Between the trimmed V and J ends, which lost 0 bases and 5 bases, there was a span of 11 bases. The CDR3 consists of 14 residues. The CDR3 coding sequence is TGTGCCAGCAGCTTAGATCTCCGGGTCCACGAGCAGTACTTC. As protein: CASSLDLRVHEQYF.

V usage is TRBV7-9 and J usage is TRBJ2-6; possible D gene TRBD1, 5 bases. Trimming left V 5 bases short and J 0 bases short, with 11 bases between. Per the germline V gene, CDR1 is SEHNR and CDR2 is FQNEAQ (reference sequence). The CDR3 is 16 residues long. CDR3 nucleotides: TGTGCCAGCAGCAACTTCAGGGACTCTGGGGCCAACGTCCTGACTTTC. It specifies CASSNFRDSGANVLTF.

This clonotype was picked up many times. The chain employs TRBV7-2 and TRBJ2-7, with 10 bases matching TRBD1. This CDR3 is 14 amino acids long. Looked up from germline, CDR1 is SGHTA and CDR2 is FQGNSA. V lost 5 bases, J lost 4 bases, and 5 bases stayed unmatched. The CDR3 sequence: CASSRGQGEYEQYF. The CDR3 DNA reads TGTGCCAGCAGCCGTGGACAGGGGGAGTACGAGCAGTACTTC.

For this clonotype: A much larger clone lies a single base off, so this may be a read error. In DNA form, the CDR3 reads TGTGCCAGCGGCATCTCGGGACTCTTAGAGACCCAGTACTTC. This gives the protein CASGISGLLETQYF. J is TRBJ2-5 and V is TRBV11-2; D may be TRBD2 (6 bases). This CDR3 has 14 residues. The germline V gene has CDR1 SGHAT and CDR2 FQNNGV. V lost 8 bases, J lost 4 bases, and 17 bases lay in between.

This clonotype was recorded a few times. The V and J genes are TRBV20-1 and TRBJ2-5; TRBD1 matches at 11 bases. From germline, CDR1 is DFQATT and CDR2 SNEGSKA (reference sequence). The CDR3 is made up of 14 amino acids. Trimming took 1 base from V and 5 from J; bases not matched to a gene: 3. The CDR3: CSARGTGGAETQYF. The CDR3, as DNA: TGCAGTGCTAGAGGGACAGGGGGCGCGGAGACCCAGTACTTC.